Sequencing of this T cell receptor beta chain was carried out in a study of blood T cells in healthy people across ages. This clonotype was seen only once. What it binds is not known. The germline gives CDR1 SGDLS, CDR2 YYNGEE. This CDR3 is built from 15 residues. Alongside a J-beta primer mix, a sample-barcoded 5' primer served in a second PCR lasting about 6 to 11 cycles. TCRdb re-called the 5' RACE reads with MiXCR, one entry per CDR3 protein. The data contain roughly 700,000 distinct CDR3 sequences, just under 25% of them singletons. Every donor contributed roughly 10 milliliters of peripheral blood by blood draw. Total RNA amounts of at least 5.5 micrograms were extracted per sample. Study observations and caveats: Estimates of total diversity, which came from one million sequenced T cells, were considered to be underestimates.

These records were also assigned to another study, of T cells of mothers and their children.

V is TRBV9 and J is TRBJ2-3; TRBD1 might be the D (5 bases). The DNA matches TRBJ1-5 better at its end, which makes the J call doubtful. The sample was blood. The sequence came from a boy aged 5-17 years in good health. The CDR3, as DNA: TGTGCCAGCAGCGTAGTTAGCGGGGGTGCAGATACGCAGCATTTT. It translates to CASSVVSGGADTQHF.